This TCR beta chain emerged from a study of long-term antiretroviral therapy in people with HIV. The CDR3 totals 16 residues. The germline CDR1 and CDR2 sequences are SNHLY and FYNNEI. V lost 2 bases and J lost 4, with 15 bases in between. Whole-study findings and limits: Controls showed broader CDR3 length ranges than did the HIV repertoires.

Concerning this clone: Antigen unknown.

Sequencing used immunoSEQ v3.0 at survey level. Using immunoSEQ multiplex PCR, the repertoire was profiled, and TCRdb retains in-frame clones only, with some absent. The sample includes about 25,000 clones, 76% of them seen just once. This clonotype was sampled from a middle-aged woman with HIV. The chain uses TRBV2 and TRBJ1-5; D gene unclear. Source: unsorted PBMCs, taken 0.5 years after starting antiretroviral therapy. This chain's CDR3 is CASSESRRADNQPQHF. CDR3 bases: TGTGCCAGCAGTGAAAGTCGGAGGGCTGATAATCAGCCCCAGCATTTT.